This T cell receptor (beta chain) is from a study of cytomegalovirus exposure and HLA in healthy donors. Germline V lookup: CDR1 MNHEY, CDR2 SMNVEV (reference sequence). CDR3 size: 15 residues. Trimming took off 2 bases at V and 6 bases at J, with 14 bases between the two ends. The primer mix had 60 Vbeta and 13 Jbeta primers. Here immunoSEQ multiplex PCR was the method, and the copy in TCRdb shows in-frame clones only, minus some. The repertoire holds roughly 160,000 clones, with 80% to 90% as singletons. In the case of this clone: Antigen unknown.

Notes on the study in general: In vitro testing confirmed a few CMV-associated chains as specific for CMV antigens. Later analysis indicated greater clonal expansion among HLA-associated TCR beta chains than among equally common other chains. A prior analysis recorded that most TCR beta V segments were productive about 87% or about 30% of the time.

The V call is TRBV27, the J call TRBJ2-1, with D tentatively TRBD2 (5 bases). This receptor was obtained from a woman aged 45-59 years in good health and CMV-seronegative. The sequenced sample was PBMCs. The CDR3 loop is CASSLIGLRTNEQFF. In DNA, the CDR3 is TGTGCCAGCAGTTTAATAGGACTTCGCACCAATGAGCAGTTCTTC.